This T cell receptor (beta chain) was obtained from a study of preoperative IRX-2 immunotherapy in early breast cancer. The ends were cut back, 3 bases at V and 9 bases at J, with 12 bases in the middle. CDR1 and CDR2 from the germline V gene are GTSNPN and SVGIG (reference sequence). The CDR3 totals 12 residues. Treatment specified: preoperative locoregional IRX-2 cytokine immunotherapy. Patients received preoperative, locoregional IRX-2 cytokine immunotherapy in a phase Ib study. Using immunoSEQ multiplex PCR, the repertoire was profiled, and TCRdb retains in-frame clones only, with some absent. Seen here are about 98,000 clones, about nine tenths observed once, and the top ten hold about 1.9%.

The chain recombines TRBV30 with TRBJ1-5, with D hard to call. The clonotype was recovered from a human donor with breast cancer. The sequenced sample was tumor tissue, obtained after IRX-2 immunotherapy. CDR3 residues: CAWSDGLGPQHF. Written as DNA, the CDR3 is TGTGCCTGGAGCGACGGTTTGGGGCCCCAGCATTTT. Based on the CDR3 plus reference TRBV30 and TRBJ1-5, the full variable domain is SQTIHQWPATLVQPVGSPLSLECTVEGTSNPNLYWYRQAAGRGLQLLFYSVGIGQISSEVPQNLSASRPQDRQFILSSKKLLLSDSGFYLCAWSDGLGPQHFGDGTRLSIL.